A single TCR beta chain is shown here with its context. Treatment: randomized to nivolumab then ipilimumab (arm A) or the reverse (arm B). None of the patients previously received DNA-damaging chemotherapy. Sorted cells were live CD3+CD8+, lacking CD19 and CD56, from PBMCs. The CDR3 has 12 residues. The germline gives CDR1 SNHLY, CDR2 FYNNEI. Unmatched junction bases numbered 5, after V lost 8 bases and J lost 8 bases. Assay: immunoSEQ multiplex PCR; the TCRdb copy retains only in-frame clones and omits some. The sample lists about 4,800 clones, roughly 69% occurring once. This record comes from a study of sequential checkpoint blockade in melanoma. Study as a whole: Randomization was 1:1 between first-line nivolumab→ipilimumab and ipilimumab→nivolumab.

The clonotype was recovered from a human donor with melanoma. This rearrangement joins TRBV2 to TRBJ2-1; TRBD1 aligns across 8 bases. The specimen comprised CD8+ T cells sorted from blood (inferred from file names), sampled from a patient given nivolumab and ipilimumab in sequence. This CDR3 reads CASRHRGDEQFF. The DNA of the CDR3 is TGTGCCAGCCGACACAGGGGGGATGAGCAGTTCTTC.